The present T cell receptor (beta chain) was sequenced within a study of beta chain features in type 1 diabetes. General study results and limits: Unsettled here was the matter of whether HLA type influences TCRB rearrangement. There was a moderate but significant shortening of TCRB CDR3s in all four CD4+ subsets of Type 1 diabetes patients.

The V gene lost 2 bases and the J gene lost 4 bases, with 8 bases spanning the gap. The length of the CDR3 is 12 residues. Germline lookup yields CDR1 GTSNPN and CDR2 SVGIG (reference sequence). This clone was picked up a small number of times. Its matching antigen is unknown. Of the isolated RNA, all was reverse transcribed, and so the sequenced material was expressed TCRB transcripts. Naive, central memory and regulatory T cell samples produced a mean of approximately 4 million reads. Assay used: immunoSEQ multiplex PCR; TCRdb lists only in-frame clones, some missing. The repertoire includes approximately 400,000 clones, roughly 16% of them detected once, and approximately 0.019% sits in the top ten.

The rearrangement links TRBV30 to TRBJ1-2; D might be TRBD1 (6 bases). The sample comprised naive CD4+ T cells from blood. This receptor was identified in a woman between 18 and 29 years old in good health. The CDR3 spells CAWSKGGYGYTF. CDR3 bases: TGTGCCTGGAGTAAAGGGGGCTATGGCTACACCTTC.